What follows are 30 T cell receptor beta chains derived from one specimen sequenced in a study of beta chain features in type 1 diabetes (dated by TCRdb to the late 2010s). Results and caveats for the whole study, not just this receptor: A moderate but significant shortening of TCRB CDR3 length was observed in type 1 diabetes patients in all four CD4+ subsets.

No antigens are known for them. Preparation of the library involved the immunoSEQ multiplex PCR assay. All of the isolated RNA was reverse transcribed with the High Capacity cDNA Reverse Transcription Kit, so expressed TCRB transcripts were sequenced. What TCRdb holds here is the immuneACCESS table cut down to in-frame rearrangements. Part of the clones is not present; checked against another copy, under half of the missing clones reflect an unresolved V gene, and the others are unexplained. Here the sample has roughly 260,000 clones; roughly 22% occur a single time. The ten largest clones capture 0.028% of the sample. Sequencing was carried out using naive CD4+ T cells from blood. In the paper's terms, the cell subset or site label means: true naive CD4+ T cells. These receptors all come from a woman aged 40 to 50 with type 1 diabetes.

The table lists this clone with a few counts. This chain joins TRBV7-2 and TRBJ1-5; 10 nucleotides align to TRBD1. Germline V gives CDR1 SGHTA, CDR2 FQGNSA. The trim removed 1 base at V and 6 bases at J, leaving 3 bases unmatched. The CDR3 covers 15 residues. CDR3 protein: CASSLGTGGFQPQHF. Written as DNA, the CDR3 is TGTGCCAGCAGCTTAGGGACAGGGGGGTTTCAGCCCCAGCATTTT.

This clone appeared a few times. V gene TRBV6-5 combines with J gene TRBJ2-7; tentative D call: TRBD2 (6 bases). Trimming stripped 0 bases from V and 3 bases from J, with 12 bases between. CDR1 is MNHEY, CDR2 SVGAGI, per germline. The CDR3 runs to 15 residues. The CDR3 DNA sequence: TGTGCCAGCAGTTACTCGGTGCATAGCGGCTACGAGCAGTACTTC. Translation: CASSYSVHSGYEQYF.

This clone has more than one count but fewer than ten. V is TRBV6-1 and J is TRBJ1-1; 9 bases line up with TRBD1. CDR3 length: 13 residues. V shed 7 bases and J 5 bases; nucleotides not matched to a gene: 5. Germline V gene data show CDR1 as MNHNS and CDR2 as SASEGT. The CDR3 is CASNGQGRTEAFF. The CDR3 DNA sequence: TGTGCCAGCAACGGACAGGGGAGGACTGAAGCTTTCTTT.

CDR3 DNA: TGCGCCAGCAGCAACCAGGGGGCCAACTACGAGCAGTACTTC. Its protein is CASSNQGANYEQYF. The genes are TRBV4-3 and TRBJ2-7; 8 nucleotides align to TRBD1. The V gene end was trimmed by 5 bases and the J gene end by 3 bases; junction bases not matched to a gene: 6. The germline CDR1 and CDR2 sequences are LGHNA and YSLEER. This CDR3 comprises 14 residues.

The chain has TRBV7-2 and TRBJ2-1; weak D call: TRBD2 (5 bases). Trimming cost V 3 bases and J 7 bases, with 13 bases left between them. The CDR3 length is 14 residues. Germline V lookup: CDR1 SGHTA, CDR2 FQGNSA. CDR3 nucleotide sequence: TGTGCCAGCAGCTTCCTTCTAGCCTCTAATGAGCAGTTCTTC. It specifies CASSFLLASNEQFF.

This clone was seen a few times. This rearrangement joins TRBV6-1 to TRBJ1-5; D is undetermined. Trimming took 10 bases from V and 5 from J, leaving 18 bases between them. This CDR3 comprises 14 residues. CDR1 is MNHNS, CDR2 SASEGT, per germline. Here the CDR3 reads CATWPAGGHQPQHF. Written as DNA, the CDR3 is TGTGCCACCTGGCCCGCCGGAGGGCATCAGCCCCAGCATTTT.

This clone has a handful of counts. The chain combines TRBV19 with TRBJ2-7; the match to TRBD1 covers 8 bases. The germline gives CDR1 LNHDA, CDR2 SQIVND (reference sequence). CDR3 length: 15 residues. V lost 5 bases, J lost 2 bases, and 8 bases stayed unmatched. The CDR3: CASSRSPQGAYEQYF. In DNA, the CDR3 is TGTGCCAGTAGTCGGTCCCCACAGGGGGCCTACGAGCAGTACTTC.

This clone has just a few counts. Here the CDR3 DNA reads TGCGCCAGCAGCCAAGGGGGGGACGCGCGGGAGACCCAGTACTTC. Protein product: CASSQGGDARETQYF. V and J are TRBV4-3 and TRBJ2-5; the D gene is possibly TRBD2 (6 bases). Trimming left V 1 base short and J 5 bases short, with 14 bases between. In germline, CDR1 is LGHNA, CDR2 YSLEER. The CDR3 has 15 amino acids.

This clone showed up just a few times. This chain links TRBV5-1 with TRBJ1-3; 7 nucleotides align to TRBD1. V lost 1 base to trimming and J lost 0 bases; unmatched junction nucleotides: 1. Per germline, CDR1 SGHRS and CDR2 YFSETQ. CDR3 size: 15 residues. This CDR3 is CASSLQGDSGNTIYF. CDR3 nucleotide sequence: TGCGCCAGCAGCTTGCAGGGGGACTCTGGAAACACCATATATTTT.

The chain couples TRBV18 to TRBJ2-4; a weak D match, TRBD2 (6 bases). The V gene lost 0 bases and the J gene lost 7 bases, with 13 bases spanning the gap. The CDR3 has 15 amino acids. Germline CDR1 KGHSH, CDR2 LQKENI. CDR3 region: CASSPPGERVNIQYF. The DNA for the CDR3 is TGTGCCAGCTCACCACCCGGGGAGCGGGTCAACATTCAGTACTTC.

This clone was seen only a few times. The chain carries TRBV30 and TRBJ1-2; D is possibly TRBD1 (5 bases). Deletions cut 5 bases from V and 3 bases from J, with 13 bases between. The CDR3 sequence is 13 residues long. Germline CDR1 GTSNPN, CDR2 SVGIG (reference sequence). CDR3 in DNA: TGTGCCTGGGCGGGACGGTATGACTATGGCTACACCTTC. This encodes CAWAGRYDYGYTF.

The chain carries TRBV9 and TRBJ1-2, with 9 bases lining up with TRBD1. This CDR3 region has 15 residues. Germline CDR1 and CDR2: SGDLS and YYNGEE. Losses at the gene ends were 4 bases for V and 6 bases for J; bases not matched to a gene: 10. The CDR3 coding sequence is TGTGCCAGCAGCTTAGGGGACAGGGCGAGGGATGGCTACACCTTC. Translated: CASSLGDRARDGYTF.

The chain combines TRBV4-2 with TRBJ1-2; weak D call: TRBD1 (6 bases). Between the trimmed V and J ends, which lost 8 bases and 8 bases, there was a span of 18 bases. Germline V CDR1 and CDR2: LGHNA, YNFKEQ. This CDR3 is built from 13 residues. In nucleotides, the CDR3 is TGTGCCAGCCGGACCGGACAGTCGAGAGGCTACACCTTC. Amino acids: CASRTGQSRGYTF.

The genes are TRBV15 and TRBJ2-5; TRBD2 aligns across 7 bases. This CDR3 comprises 16 residues. The germline gives CDR1 LNHNV, CDR2 YYDKDF (reference sequence). Trimming removed 1 base from V and 5 bases from J; junction bases left unmatched: 10. Here the CDR3 reads CATSRARLAASETQYF. The CDR3 nucleotides read TGTGCCACCAGCAGAGCAAGGCTAGCGGCCTCGGAGACCCAGTACTTC.

This clone came up a few times. The same CDR3 is also encoded by other DNA sequences in this sample. The chain couples TRBV6-5 to TRBJ2-7; TRBD1 agrees at 8 bases. Germline V gene lookup returns CDR1 MNHEY and CDR2 SVGAGI. This CDR3 region has 14 residues. V shed 2 bases and J 4 bases; nucleotides not matched to a gene: 4. CDR3: CASSYGTGPYEQYF. The CDR3 nucleotides read TGTGCCAGCAGTTACGGGACAGGACCTTACGAGCAGTACTTC.

This clone appeared a single time. The J gene is TRBJ2-1, the V gene TRBV7-3, with TRBD2 matching over 10 bases. Germline V gene sequence: CDR1 SGHTA, CDR2 FQGTGA. This CDR3 has 16 amino acids. Germline trimming cut 1 base from V and 4 bases from J; bases unmatched to any gene: 4. In DNA form, the CDR3 reads TGTGCCAGCAGCTTAAAAAGGACTAGCGGATACAATGAGCAGTTCTTC. Translated: CASSLKRTSGYNEQFF.

The chain joins TRBV15 to TRBJ1-2, with D tentatively TRBD1 (5 bases). V lost 4 bases, J lost 0 bases, and 9 bases lay in between. CDR3 size: 14 residues. Germline assignment: CDR1 LNHNV and CDR2 YYDKDF (reference sequence). CDR3 amino acids: CATSNDRANYGYTF. For the CDR3, the DNA is TGTGCCACCAGCAACGACAGAGCTAACTATGGCTACACCTTC.

The V gene is TRBV5-1, the J gene TRBJ2-6, with TRBD1 matching over 7 bases. Trimming cost V 3 bases and J 4 bases; bases outside gene matches: 13. This CDR3 spans 18 amino acids. Germline V gene lookup returns CDR1 SGHRS and CDR2 YFSETQ. Here the CDR3 reads CASSYPGTAYRGANVLTF. CDR3 coding DNA: TGCGCCAGCAGCTACCCCGGGACAGCCTATAGGGGGGCCAACGTCCTGACTTTC. Drawing the rest from reference TRBV5-1 and TRBJ2-6, the complete variable domain is KAGVTQTPRYLIKTRGQQVTLSCSPISGHRSVSWYQQTPGQGLQFLFEYFSETQRNKGNFPGRFSGRQFSNSRSEMNVSTLELGDSALYLCASSYPGTAYRGANVLTFGAGSRLTVL.

This sequence joins TRBV4-3 and TRBJ2-1, with TRBD1 matching 8 bases. The CDR3 spans 14 residues. CDR1 LGHNA and CDR2 YSLEER come from the germline V gene. With V trimmed by 8 bases and J by 7 bases, 10 bases remained unmatched. CDR3 region: CASSDRQGWNEQFF. Here the CDR3 DNA reads TGCGCCAGCTCCGACCGACAGGGGTGGAATGAGCAGTTCTTC.

This clone was detected once. The V call is TRBV28, the J call TRBJ1-1; 7 nucleotides line up with TRBD1. The CDR3 is made up of 14 amino acids. Germline loops: CDR1 MDHEN, CDR2 SYDVKM. J lost 1 base, V lost 5 bases, and 4 bases had no gene match. Here the CDR3 DNA reads TGTGCCAGCAGTACACAGGGGAAGAACACTGAAGCTTTCTTT. Its translation is CASSTQGKNTEAFF.

This chain joins TRBV10-3 and TRBJ1-2; tentative D call: TRBD1 (6 bases). CDR3 length: 12 amino acids. V gave up 6 bases and J gave up 6 bases, with 11 bases separating them. Germline assignment: CDR1 ENHRY and CDR2 SYGVKD. The CDR3 loop reads CAISGRGDGYTF. The CDR3 region has the DNA TGTGCCATCAGCGGGAGGGGGGATGGCTACACCTTC.

The chain has TRBV28 and TRBJ2-1; D not resolved. CDR1 MDHEN and CDR2 SYDVKM come from the germline V gene. The V and J ends lost 5 bases and 0 bases respectively, with 14 bases between them. The CDR3 runs to 16 residues. CDR3 in amino acids: CASSPSSIPSYNEQFF. The CDR3 DNA follows: TGTGCCAGCAGTCCCTCCTCTATACCCTCCTACAATGAGCAGTTCTTC.

Only a few counts were recorded for this clone. This chain uses TRBV25-1 with TRBJ2-7; TRBD2 matches 12 bases. The V gene's germline CDR1 is MGHDK and CDR2 SYGVNS. The CDR3 has 13 amino acids. The junction had 1 base not matched to a gene; V was cut back by 7 bases and J by 3 bases. DNA for the CDR3: TGTGCCAGCAAACTAGCGGGAGGCTACGAGCAGTACTTC. Translated: CASKLAGGYEQYF.

This clone was picked up a small number of times. This rearrangement joins TRBV5-1 to TRBJ2-6; 8 nucleotides align to TRBD2. Trimming removed 7 bases from V and 2 bases from J; junction bases left unmatched: 5. CDR3 size: 15 residues. Germline CDR1 and CDR2: SGHRS and YFSETQ. The CDR3, as DNA: TGCGCCAGCGGCGGGGGGACCCCTGGGGCCAACGTCCTGACTTTC. It encodes CASGGGTPGANVLTF.

The CDR3 loop is CASRPSGRGQYGYTF. CDR3 nucleotide sequence: TGTGCCAGCAGACCCTCGGGGAGAGGGCAGTATGGCTACACCTTC. The rearrangement joins TRBV13 to TRBJ1-2; no clear D gene. Germline assignment: CDR1 PRHDT and CDR2 FYEKMQ (reference sequence). Trimming took off 6 bases at V and 5 bases at J, with 19 bases between the two ends. The CDR3 spans 15 residues.

The V call is TRBV27, the J call TRBJ1-2; 10 bases line up with TRBD1. Germline V CDR1 and CDR2: MNHEY, SMNVEV (reference sequence). The V segment lost 3 bases and the J segment 4 bases; nucleotides outside the gene matches: 2. The CDR3 has 14 amino acids. CDR3 sequence: CASSLGQGLYGYTF. CDR3 DNA: TGTGCCAGCAGTTTGGGACAGGGGCTCTATGGCTACACCTTC.

This sequence joins TRBV19 and TRBJ1-1; D gene ambiguous. Germline V gene sequence: CDR1 LNHDA, CDR2 SQIVND (reference sequence). CDR3 length equals 15 residues. Deletions cut 1 base from V and 0 bases from J, with 9 bases between. The CDR3 nucleotides are TGTGCCAGTAGTATAGGGCCGGGAGTGAACACTGAAGCTTTCTTT. It is translated as CASSIGPGVNTEAFF. Using reference TRBV19 and TRBJ1-1 for the parts outside the CDR3, the full variable domain is DGGITQSPKYLFRKEGQNVTLSCEQNLNHDAMYWYRQDPGQGLRLIYYSQIVNDFQKGDIAEGYSVSREKKESFPLTVTSAQKNPTAFYLCASSIGPGVNTEAFFGQGTRLTVV.

There are a few counts of this clone. The rearrangement links TRBV30 to TRBJ1-2; 7 positions match TRBD1. The CDR3 is 12 amino acids. The V segment lost 1 base and the J segment 4 bases; nucleotides outside the gene matches: 0. The germline CDR1 and CDR2 sequences are GTSNPN and SVGIG (reference sequence). The CDR3 reads CAWSGQGYGYTF. In nucleotides, the CDR3 is TGTGCCTGGAGTGGACAGGGCTATGGCTACACCTTC.

The chain combines TRBV5-4 with TRBJ2-3; a possible D gene is TRBD1 (5 bases). Trimming removed 4 bases at V and 1 base at J, with 7 bases between. The CDR3 is made up of 13 amino acids. CDR1 and CDR2 from the germline V gene are SGHNT and YYREEE (reference sequence). The CDR3 DNA reads TGTGCCAGCAGCACGACAGGCACAGATACGCAGTATTTT. Protein sequence: CASSTTGTDTQYF.

The chain recombines TRBV7-2 with TRBJ2-3, with D maybe TRBD1 (5 bases). CDR3 length: 12 amino acids. Germline V CDR1 and CDR2: SGHTA, FQGNSA. The ends were cut back, 4 bases at V and 8 bases at J, with 10 bases in the middle. This CDR3 is CASSSTEVTQYF. In nucleotides, the CDR3 is TGTGCCAGCAGCTCGACAGAGGTTACGCAGTATTTT.